This TCR beta chain was captured by sequencing in a study of T-cell reconstitution after alpha-beta-depleted transplantation in children (dated by TCRdb to about 2016). With respect to the entire study: Using TCR repertoire profiling, the study quantitatively followed how T-cell immune reconstitution unfolded in children after TCRalphabeta/CD19-depleted allogeneic hematopoietic cell transplantation. Summary of the overall study and its limitations: Over subsequent months, a decline in hyperexpanded clone frequencies was noted, and after one year, T-cell counts and TCRbeta diversity were mostly ascribed to newly produced T cells. In some patients, the high TCRbeta diversity seen at day 60 was put down to recipient T cells and intrathymic progenitors that had survived conditioning. The apparently early alphabetaT-cell count recovery about two months after transplant was reportedly dependent on only several hundred rapidly expanded clones derived from non-depleted graft cells.

Taken with the paper, the label for treatment or condition translates to: allogeneic hematopoietic cell transplantation with graft depleted of TCRalphabeta T cells and CD19 B cells. The children who served as transplant recipients had been given grafts of TCRalphabeta/CD19-depleted allogeneic hematopoietic cells. Taken from the germline V gene, the CDR1 and CDR2 loops are LGHNA and YSLEER. Trimming takes 3 bases off V and 2 bases off J; junction bases not matched to a gene: 6. The CDR3 goes from the cysteine to the phenylalanine over 16 residues. Just CDR3 DNA is preserved here, 48 bases in frame from base 1. The library was produced with PCR. These reads were obtained on an Illumina HiSeq 2500. Molecular barcoding was employed in the preparation of TCR libraries, with unique molecular identifiers being used to normalize TCRbeta repertoire quantification. The public reads were quality trimmed at Q25 with fastp and then assembled into clones with MiXCR by TCRdb, keeping productive beta chains. CDR3 protein duplicates are merged, each entry listing the most common genes and DNA. The sample includes more than 500,000 distinct CDR3 sequences, with over 10% observed a single time. About 15% of the sample is in the top ten clones.

Regarding this clonotype: What this receptor recognizes is not known. No base qualities exist here, and no much larger clone lies one base off it.

The V and J genes are TRBV4-3 and TRBJ2-1; 8 junctional bases match TRBD2. This sequence originates from a female patient between 2 and 15 years old who had a stem cell transplant for aplastic anemia, so the T cells may come from the graft donor. This sample comprised PBMCs, mostly from graft donor cells, obtained 180 days after TCRalphabeta/CD19-depleted stem cell transplant. The base sequence is TGCGCCAGCAGCCAGGGGACTAGTGAAGCCTACAATGAGCAGTTCTTC. Its translation reads: CASSQGTSEAYNEQFF.